This paragraph reports one T cell receptor (beta chain). What it binds is unknown. At one of its ends the junction is not consistent with the germline gene, which may arise from a read error. The source of the sample is a study of T cells after yellow fever vaccination. Study-level background: The fractions with low cell numbers were processed using SMART-Seq v4 Ultra Low Input. Study-level points and caveats: Clonotypes appearing in both CD4 and CD8 compartments existed, and their share was small. Compared with primary, the secondary response was weaker and peaked at day 5, not 15.

The 5'RACE template-switching step produced TCR cDNA and added a universal primer site and UMIs. TCRdb processed the 5' RACE reads anew with MiXCR; each CDR3 protein has one entry. The table records roughly 170,000 distinct CDR3 sequences, roughly 8.8% of them present only once. The length of the CDR3 is 14 residues. Germline CDR1 and CDR2: MNHEY and SMNVEV (reference sequence). This TCR was recovered from a man between 18 and 29 years old who received the YFV17D yellow fever vaccine. The input for sequencing was CD8+ T cells sorted from PBMCs, taken 45 days after the yellow fever booster vaccination. The gene calls are TRBV27 and TRBJ1-5, with 9 bases that match TRBD1. The CDR3 DNA reads TGTGCCAGCAGTTGGACAGGGGCGAATCGGCCCCAGCATTTT. Translated, it gives CASSWTGANRPQHF.